The sequence of this T cell receptor (beta chain) was determined in a study of T cells in Graves' hyperthyroidism and ophthalmopathy. V lost 6 bases to trimming and J lost 1 base, with 13 bases between them. The CDR3 consists of 15 residues. The sample holds many counts of this clonotype. Amplified TCR beta CDR3 regions came from RNA transcripts. HTBI primers drove first-round RT-PCR of the TCR CDR3. TCRdb passed the multiplex PCR reads through MiXCR, listing each CDR3 protein once. The table lists some 300,000 distinct CDR3 sequences, roughly 17% of them singletons. When ophthalmopathy did not progress within 18 months, Graves' hyperthyroidism was considered stable.

This clonotype was obtained from a man aged 30 to 39 with Graves' hyperthyroidism. Sequenced material: blood. The chain combines TRBV12-3 or TRBV12-4 with TRBJ1-5, with a tentative D call TRBD1 (6 bases). CDR3: CASRTTGTSNQPQHF. CDR3 nucleotides: TGTGCCAGCAGGACGACAGGAACAAGCAATCAGCCCCAGCATTTT.